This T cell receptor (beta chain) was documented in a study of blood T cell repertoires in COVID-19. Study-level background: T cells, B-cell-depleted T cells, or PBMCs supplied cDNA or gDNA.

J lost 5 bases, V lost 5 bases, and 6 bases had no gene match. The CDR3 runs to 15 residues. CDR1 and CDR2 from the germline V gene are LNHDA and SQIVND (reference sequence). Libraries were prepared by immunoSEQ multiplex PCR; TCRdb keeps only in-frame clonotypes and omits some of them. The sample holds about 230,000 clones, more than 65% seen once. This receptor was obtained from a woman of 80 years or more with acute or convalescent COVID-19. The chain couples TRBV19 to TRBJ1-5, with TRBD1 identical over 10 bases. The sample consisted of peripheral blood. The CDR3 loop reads CASSPSTGGYQPQHF. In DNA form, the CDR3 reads TGTGCCAGTAGTCCGTCGACAGGGGGCTATCAGCCCCAGCATTTT.